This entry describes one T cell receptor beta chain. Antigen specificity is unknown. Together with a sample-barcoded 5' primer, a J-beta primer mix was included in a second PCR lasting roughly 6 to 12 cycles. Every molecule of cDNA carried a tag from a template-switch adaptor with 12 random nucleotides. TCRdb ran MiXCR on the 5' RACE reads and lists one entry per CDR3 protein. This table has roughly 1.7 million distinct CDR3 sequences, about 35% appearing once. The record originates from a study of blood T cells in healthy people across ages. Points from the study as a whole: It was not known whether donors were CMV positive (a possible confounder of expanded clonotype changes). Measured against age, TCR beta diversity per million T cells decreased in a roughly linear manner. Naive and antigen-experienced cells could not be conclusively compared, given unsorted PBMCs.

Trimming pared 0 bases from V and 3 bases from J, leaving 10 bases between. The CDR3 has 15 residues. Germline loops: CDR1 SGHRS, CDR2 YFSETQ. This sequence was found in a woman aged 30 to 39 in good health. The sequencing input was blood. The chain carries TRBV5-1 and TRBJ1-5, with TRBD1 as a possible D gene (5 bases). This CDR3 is CASSLDGGTNQPQHF. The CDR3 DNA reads TGCGCCAGCAGCTTGGACGGGGGGACCAATCAGCCCCAGCATTTT.